This section outlines one T cell receptor beta chain sequence together with its context. Produced via immunoSEQ multiplex PCR; TCRdb's table is partial and in-frame only. The data contain roughly 250,000 clones, around 90% of them singletons. The data derive from a study of blood T cell repertoires in COVID-19. Across the whole study: Researchers got acute and convalescent COVID-19 samples from the United States, Italy and Spain. Nucleic acid was either cDNA or gDNA, and it came from T cells, B-cell-depleted T cells, or PBMCs.

The germline CDR1 and CDR2 sequences are SSHAT and FNYEAQ (reference sequence). This CDR3 is 16 amino acids long. V shed 5 bases, J shed 1 base, and the junction held 7 bases outside the gene matches. This receptor was identified in a young man with COVID-19, enrolled during active disease. Sequencing input: peripheral blood. This sequence joins TRBV7-7 and TRBJ2-3; 9 bases agree with TRBD2. Here the CDR3 reads CASSQGGGGRTDTQYF. CDR3 bases: TGTGCCAGCAGCCAGGGCGGGGGGGGACGCACAGATACGCAGTATTTT.